Below, one TCR beta chain is given with its context. Its cognate antigen is unknown. V was shortened by 2 bases and J by 1 base, with 11 bases between the two germline ends. Germline V gene data show CDR1 as SEHNR and CDR2 as FQNEAQ (reference sequence). The CDR3 runs 15 residues. The repertoire was sequenced with immunoSEQ multiplex PCR; TCRdb's copy has only in-frame clones and lacks some. The sample carries roughly 120,000 clones, over 65% recorded once. This sample was included in a study of radiotherapy plus CTLA-4 blockade in lung cancer. Study results and limitations: Tumor-origin TCR clones grew in blood after radiotherapy plus ipilimumab.

Material: peripheral blood, obtained from a patient treated with radiotherapy plus ipilimumab. The V and J genes are TRBV7-9 and TRBJ1-1; D is unclear. The receptor was isolated from a human donor with non-small cell lung cancer that progressed on radiotherapy plus ipilimumab. Some clones in this sample may be carry-over from other donors' samples. CDR3 amino acids: CASSLTPVGNTEAFF. The CDR3 bases are TGTGCCAGCAGCTTAACCCCCGTAGGGAACACTGAAGCTTTCTTT.